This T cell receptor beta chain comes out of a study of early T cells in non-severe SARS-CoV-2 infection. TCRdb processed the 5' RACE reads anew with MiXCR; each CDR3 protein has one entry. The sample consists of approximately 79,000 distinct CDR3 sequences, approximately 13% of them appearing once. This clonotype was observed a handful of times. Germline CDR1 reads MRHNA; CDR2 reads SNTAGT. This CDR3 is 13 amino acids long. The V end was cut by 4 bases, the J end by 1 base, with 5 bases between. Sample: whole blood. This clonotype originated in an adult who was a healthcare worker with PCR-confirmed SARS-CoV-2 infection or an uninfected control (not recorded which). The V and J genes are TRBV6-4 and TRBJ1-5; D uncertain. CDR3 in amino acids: CASSATSNQPQHF. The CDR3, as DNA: TGTGCCAGCAGTGCGACCAGCAATCAGCCCCAGCATTTT.